This T cell receptor (beta chain) comes out of a study of blood T cell repertoires in COVID-19. Study as a whole: There were acute and convalescent COVID-19 samples, and they came from the United States, Italy and Spain.

This CDR3 comprises 16 residues. Germline V gives CDR1 SGHRS, CDR2 YFSETQ. J lost 6 bases, V lost 0 bases, and 7 bases had no gene match. This clone appeared once. Authors' analysis steps: Reference gene primer amplification gave nucleated cell count estimates. Assay used: immunoSEQ multiplex PCR; TCRdb lists only in-frame clones, some missing. V, J and clone size are taken as reported in that table, and D and trimming were inferred from the DNA itself. The sample lists 300,000 to 350,000 clones, about 93% occurring once. The V gene is TRBV5-1, the J gene TRBJ2-1, with 9 bases matching TRBD2. The specimen was peripheral blood. This receptor was obtained from a woman in her twenties or thirties with COVID-19, enrolled during active disease. The CDR3 nucleotides are TGCGCCAGCAGCTTGGGGGATAGCGGGAGTTTCAATGAGCAGTTCTTC. This gives the protein CASSLGDSGSFNEQFF.